This T cell receptor (beta chain) appears in the sequencing data of a study of blood T cell repertoires in COVID-19. The table came from immunoSEQ multiplex PCR; TCRdb's copy has only in-frame clones and leaves some out. Among about 11,000 clones listed, 70% to 90% were seen once. This CDR3 comprises 17 residues. Germline CDR1 and CDR2: LGHDT and YNNKEL (reference sequence). V was clipped by 6 bases and J by 2 bases; unmatched bases: 12. The receptor's source is a man aged 45 to 65 with active COVID-19. The genes are TRBV3-1 (or the pseudogene TRBV3-2) and TRBJ2-4; 8 bases agree with TRBD2. Sequences were obtained from peripheral blood. The CDR3 is CASSSGGGSVPKNIQYF. The CDR3 region has the DNA TGTGCCAGCAGTTCCGGGGGGGGAAGCGTCCCCAAAAACATTCAGTACTTC.